A single T cell receptor beta chain is shown here with its context. This clone appeared once. The antigen it binds to is not known. No quality values exist for individual bases; no much larger clone is one base distant. These data originate in a study of blood T cell repertoires in COVID-19 (dated by TCRdb to 2018 to 2020). About the full investigation: Samples covering the acute and convalescent phases of COVID-19 were provided by collaborators in the United States, Italy and Spain. The material from the prospective study consisted of cDNA or gDNA derived from T cells, B-cell-depleted T cells, or PBMCs. Subjects who had been exposed to COVID-19, were actively infected with it, or had recovered from it provided the deeply sampled blood TCRbeta repertoires that made up the dataset. The repertoires were released in a freely available public database intended as a resource for research on the immune response to SARS-CoV-2. Samples were obtained from the ongoing ImmuneRACE study (first 160 participants) and from 1,254 subjects provided by 6 global collaborators. Sample metadata almost always included a de-identified subject ID, COVID-19 status, age in years and sex. Where HLA class I and class II types were available, the types were taken from metadata supplied by the sample provider, not from assay-based typing.

According to the germline V gene, CDR1 reads SNHLY and CDR2 reads FYNNEI. The CDR3, from cysteine to phenylalanine, totals 15 residues. Kept here is only the CDR3 DNA, which spans 45 bases and is read in frame from base 1. V loses 2 bases of germline sequence and J loses 0 bases, and the interval between the two ends is 9 bases. Results the study describes overall, beyond this receptor: How much clinical and demographic metadata was included differed by source and by participant, and the metadata was provided uncurated.

The immunoSEQ Assay, a bias-controlled multiplex PCR, was used to amplify TCRbeta CDR3 regions from genomic DNA. The published analysis was carried out like this. Nucleated cell counts per sample were estimated from amplification of reference gene primers within the assay. Sequence reads were collapsed and filtered to measure the absolute abundance of every unique TCRbeta CDR3 rearrangement. Productive Simpson clonality was computed per sample as the square root of Simpson's diversity index over productive rearrangements. TCRdb took over this immuneACCESS table, retaining in-frame rearrangements with V and J assigned. Such tables are incomplete; in checked studies, under half of the missing clones stem from an unresolved V gene, and the remainder is unexplained. That table supplies the V and J calls and clone size; D and trimming were determined from the DNA. Across this sample there are 310,000 or so clones, with 75% to 95% seen only once. The top ten hold about 1.1% of the sample.

Participants in the prospective study were aged roughly 18 to 100 years, lived in 24 United States geographic areas, and enrolled through a virtual design. In the prospective study, participants were assigned to cohorts based on the clinical history participants reported in a screening survey and a study questionnaire. For ImmuneRACE Cohort 3, a participant was defined as recovered based on two consecutive negative NP/OP PCR tests, clearance by a healthcare professional, or resolution of symptoms. Each participant in the prospective study had whole blood, serum and a nasopharyngeal or oropharyngeal swab collected by mobile phlebotomists. Additional blood draws and questionnaires over an approximately two-month period could optionally be provided by prospective study participants. Blood samples from the prospective study were shipped frozen or at room temperature prior to DNA extraction.

The specimen sequenced was PBMCs or T cells enriched from blood (not recorded which). The chain was built from TRBV2 and TRBJ2-3; the D gene is unclear. The receptor's source is a woman aged 25 to 39 who had recovered from COVID-19. The CDR3 protein sequence reads: CASSEPATSTDTQYF. The base sequence is TGTGCCAGCAGTGAACCAGCGACTAGCACAGATACGCAGTATTTT.